What follows describes a single TCR beta chain. Trimming cost V 5 bases and J 5 bases; bases outside gene matches: 9. In germline, CDR1 is MNHEY, CDR2 SVGAGI. The CDR3 is 15 amino acids. This record belongs to a study of blood T cell repertoires in COVID-19. About the study: COVID-19 samples collected from the United States, Italy and Spain covered acute and convalescent phases.

Authors' data handling: For nucleated cells, counts were estimated from reference gene primer amplification. The repertoire was sequenced with immunoSEQ multiplex PCR; TCRdb's copy has only in-frame clones and lacks some. That table is the source of V, J and clone size, and D and trimming were worked out from the DNA. The sample includes approximately 150,000 clones, roughly 78% of them seen just once. Followed longitudinally, the Seattle patients had been enrolled during active infection. What was sequenced was peripheral blood. The sequence was collected from a woman aged 60-75 years with COVID-19, enrolled during active disease. V gene TRBV6-5 combines with J gene TRBJ1-5; the match to TRBD1 covers 7 bases. This CDR3 is CASSPDREIHQPQHF. The DNA for the CDR3 is TGTGCCAGCAGTCCCGACAGGGAAATCCATCAGCCCCAGCATTTT.